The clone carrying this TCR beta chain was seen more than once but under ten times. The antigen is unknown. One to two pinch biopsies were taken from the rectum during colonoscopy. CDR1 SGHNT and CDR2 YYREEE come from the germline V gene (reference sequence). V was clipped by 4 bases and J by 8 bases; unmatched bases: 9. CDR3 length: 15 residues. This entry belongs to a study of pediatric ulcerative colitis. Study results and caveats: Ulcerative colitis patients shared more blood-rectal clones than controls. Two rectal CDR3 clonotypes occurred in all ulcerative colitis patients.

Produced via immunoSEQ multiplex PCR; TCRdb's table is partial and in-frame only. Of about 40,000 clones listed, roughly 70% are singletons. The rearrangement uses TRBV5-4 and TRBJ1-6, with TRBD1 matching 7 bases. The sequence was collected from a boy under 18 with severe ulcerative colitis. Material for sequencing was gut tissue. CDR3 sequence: CASSLPGQTDSPLHF. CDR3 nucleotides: TGTGCCAGCAGCCTACCGGGACAGACAGATTCACCCCTCCACTTT.